This is a list of T cell receptor beta chains from one sample in a study of vaccination and CD4 T cells after COVID-19. Antigens for these TCRs are unknown. TCRdb reprocessed the PCR reads via MiXCR and lists one record per CDR3 protein. The sample has about 19,000 distinct CDR3 sequences; less than 70% are singletons. Material: CD4+ T cells from blood, cultured in vitro. The source is a human donor who had recovered from COVID-19. The CDR3 runs from the conserved cysteine through the conserved F or W. D genes are given only for firm matches. Some rows have no size entry. The others give once, few or many, or a class for an expanded clone.

clone size,D gene,J gene,V gene,CDR3 DNA,CDR3 protein
NA,TRBD1,TRBJ1-1,TRBV2,TGTGCCAGCAGTGAGTCAGGGGGCTACACTGAAGCTTTCTTT,CASSESGGYTEAFF
NA,NA,TRBJ1-5,TRBV12-3/TRBV12-4,TGTGCCAGCAGTTTCGCAGGGACGGGGATCAATCAGCCCCAGCATTTT,CASSFAGTGINQPQHF
NA,NA,TRBJ1-2,TRBV12-3/TRBV12-4,TGTGCCAGCCTGGGTGGGGGAAGCTATGGCTACACCTTC,CASLGGGSYGYTF
NA,NA,TRBJ2-7,TRBV12-3/TRBV12-4,TGTGCCAGCAGTCCCTCCAGCGGGCGCCGAGGGTATGAGCAGTACTTC,CASSPSSGRRGYEQYF
few,TRBD1,TRBJ2-3,TRBV20-1,TGCAGTGCTGGCCGGACAGGGGACCCAGATACGCAGTATTTT,CSAGRTGDPDTQYF
NA,TRBD2,TRBJ2-5,TRBV7-2,TGTGCCAGCAGCTTGAGGCGGGAGCGGGAGACCCAGTACTTC,CASSLRRERETQYF
once,NA,TRBJ2-7,TRBV2,TGTGCCAGCAGTGAAGCGCTATTGGTAGGGAAGAAGGTCTACGAGCAGTACTTC,CASSEALLVGKKVYEQYF
NA,NA,TRBJ2-4,TRBV10-1,TGCGCCAGCAGTGCCGGACCAGGTAGGAAACTAGCCAAAAACATTCAGCACTTC,CASSAGPGRKLAKNIQHF
few,NA,TRBJ2-2,TRBV11-3,TGTGCCAGCAGCTTACGCGCAGGCACTACCGGGGAGCTGTTTTTT,CASSLRAGTTGELFF
NA,TRBD2,TRBJ2-3,TRBV7-2,TGTGCCAGCAGCATTAGCGGGGCGGGCACAGATACGCAGTATTTT,CASSISGAGTDTQYF
NA,TRBD2,TRBJ2-7,TRBV11-2,TGTGCCAGCAGCACGGGACTAGTTTTGTACGAGCAGTACTTC,CASSTGLVLYEQYF
NA,NA,TRBJ2-2,TRBV6-1,TGTGCCAGCAGTGTATCTTGGAACACCGGGGAGCTGTTTTTT,CASSVSWNTGELFF
NA,NA,TRBJ1-5,TRBV19,TGTGCCAGTAGTACCCTGACCAATCAGCCCCAGCATTTT,CASSTLTNQPQHF
NA,TRBD2,TRBJ2-5,TRBV6-1,TGTGCCAGCAGTGAAGTGGGACTAGCGGAGACCCAGTACTTC,CASSEVGLAETQYF
few,TRBD2,TRBJ2-5,TRBV6-1,TGTGCCAGCAGTCCGCAACCACTAGCGGGCGACGAGACCCAGTACTTC,CASSPQPLAGDETQYF
NA,NA,TRBJ1-1,TRBV11-2,TGTGCCAGCAGCCCTAAACCGGGACTCACGAACACTGAAGCTTTCTTT,CASSPKPGLTNTEAFF
NA,TRBD1,TRBJ2-7,TRBV11-3,TGTGCCAGCAGCTCGGACAGGGGCTACGAGCAGTACTTC,CASSSDRGYEQYF
few,TRBD1,TRBJ2-7,TRBV11-2,TGTGCCAGCAGCTTAGCTGGTCTAGGGACAGGAGGGGGCGAGCAGTACTTC,CASSLAGLGTGGGEQYF
NA,NA,TRBJ2-7,TRBV12-3/TRBV12-4,TGTGCCAGCAGTGGGGGCGTTTACGAGCAGTACTTC,CASSGGVYEQYF
few,NA,TRBJ1-1,TRBV6-5,TGTGCCAGCAGTTACCCCGGGAGGAATCCCGAAGCTTTCTTT,CASSYPGRNPEAFF
once,NA,TRBJ2-7,TRBV28,TGTGCCAGCAGTTTATACGGTGACTTACGCTCCTACGAGCAGTACTTC,CASSLYGDLRSYEQYF
NA,NA,TRBJ1-2,TRBV12-3/TRBV12-4,TGTGCCAGCAGCCCAGGGGTCTACGACGAGAAGTCTGGCTACACCTTC,CASSPGVYDEKSGYTF
few,NA,TRBJ1-5,TRBV30,TGTGCCTGGAATAAGGGCCTCCGGGATCAGCCCCAGCATTTT,CAWNKGLRDQPQHF
NA,NA,TRBJ1-5,TRBV7-2,TGTGCCAGCAGCTTAGCGGGTCGGAGCAATCAGCCCCAGCATTTT,CASSLAGRSNQPQHF
NA,NA,TRBJ1-5,TRBV12-3/TRBV12-4,TGTGCCAGCAGCACGTATAGCAATCAGCCCCAGCATTTT,CASSTYSNQPQHF
few,TRBD2,TRBJ2-3,TRBV20-1,TGCAGTGCTAGAGATTGGAAGCGGGGGAACACAGATACGCAGTATTTT,CSARDWKRGNTDTQYF
NA,TRBD2,TRBJ2-7,TRBV3-1,TGTGCCAGCAGCCGAGACCCGGTTCGGGGGGGGGAGCAGTACTTC,CASSRDPVRGGEQYF
few,NA,TRBJ1-2,TRBV2,TGTGCCAGCAGTCAAACTCCTATTGGTGGCTACACCTTC,CASSQTPIGGYTF
few,TRBD1,TRBJ1-2,TRBV11-2,TGTGCCAGCAGCTTGGATTCCGGGACAGGGGGGGACTATGGCTACACCTTC,CASSLDSGTGGDYGYTF
few,TRBD1,TRBJ2-5,TRBV5-1,TGCGCCAGCAGCCTGGACGAGGGGGCCCAAGAGACCCAGTACTTC,CASSLDEGAQETQYF
NA,NA,TRBJ1-2,TRBV28,TGTGCCAGCACCCCCCCATCCTCGAAGGGCTACACCTTC,CASTPPSSKGYTF
NA,NA,TRBJ2-7,TRBV7-2,TGTGCCAGCAGCTTATGGGGGAATCACGCCTACGAGCAGTACTTC,CASSLWGNHAYEQYF
few,NA,TRBJ2-2,TRBV20-1,TGCAGTGCCCGGCGCCGGGGGAACACCGGGGAGCTGTTTTTT,CSARRRGNTGELFF
NA,TRBD2,TRBJ2-3,TRBV20-1,TGCAGTGCTAGAGATCCTAGCGGGAGCGCAGATACGCAGTATTTT,CSARDPSGSADTQYF
NA,NA,TRBJ1-5,TRBV5-5,TGTGCCAGCAGCTTGCAGGGGCGCAGCAATCAGCCCCAGCATTTT,CASSLQGRSNQPQHF
NA,NA,TRBJ2-3,TRBV20-1,TGCAGTGCTAGAGATCAAGGGTGGAAAGATGATACGCAGTATTTT,CSARDQGWKDDTQYF
few,NA,TRBJ1-5,TRBV27,TGTGCCAGCAGTTTATCGACCCCCCCACGGAATCAGCCCCAGCATTTT,CASSLSTPPRNQPQHF
NA,NA,TRBJ1-6,TRBV4-1,TGCGCCAGCAGCCAAGGTGTACAGCTTGGGTATAATTCACCCCTCCACTTT,CASSQGVQLGYNSPLHF
few,TRBD1,TRBJ1-3,TRBV10-1,TGCGCCAGCAGCGGGACAGCTGGAAACACCATATATTTT,CASSGTAGNTIYF
few,TRBD2,TRBJ2-5,TRBV2,TGTGCCAGCAGTGAAGGATGGGGAGGGCAAGAGACCCAGTACTTC,CASSEGWGGQETQYF
NA,NA,TRBJ1-3,TRBV28,TGTGCCACCTTTAACCTCGGACTCTCTGGAAACACCATATATTTT,CATFNLGLSGNTIYF
NA,TRBD1,TRBJ2-2,TRBV19,TGTGCCAGTAGTATTGGCCCGGGACAGGGTATGACCGGGGAGCTGTTTTTT,CASSIGPGQGMTGELFF
few,NA,TRBJ2-7,TRBV6-2/TRBV6-3,TGTGCCAGCAGTACCCCCCACGTGGGCTACGAGCAGTACTTC,CASSTPHVGYEQYF
NA,NA,TRBJ2-7,TRBV6-2/TRBV6-3,TGTGCCACCGAAAACAGGGAACAGTACGAGCAGTACTTC,CATENREQYEQYF
once,NA,TRBJ1-1,TRBV27,TGTGCCAGCAGTTGGGGGGGTGGAGAGTCTGAAGCTTTCTTT,CASSWGGGESEAFF
NA,NA,TRBJ1-2,TRBV4-1,TGCGCCAGCAGCCAAGATCGGTATGGCTACACCTTC,CASSQDRYGYTF
NA,NA,TRBJ1-6,TRBV10-2,TGCGCCAGCAGTGCAAGGCAGGGTGGATCACCCCTCCACTTT,CASSARQGGSPLHF
few,NA,TRBJ1-2,TRBV7-3,TGTGCCAGCAGCTTAGATGGGGGAGGTGTCTATGGCTACACCTTC,CASSLDGGGVYGYTF
NA,TRBD1,TRBJ1-3,TRBV19,TGTGCCAGTAGTTGGACAGGGGACGGAAACACCATATATTTT,CASSWTGDGNTIYF
NA,NA,TRBJ1-1,TRBV19,TGTGCCAGTAGTGACAGACTCCTCAGGACCACTGAAGCTTTCTTT,CASSDRLLRTTEAFF
few,TRBD1,TRBJ1-2,TRBV19,TGTGCCAGTAGTCTTGGACAGGGGGCGGACTATGGCTACACCTTC,CASSLGQGADYGYTF
NA,TRBD2,TRBJ2-3,TRBV12-3/TRBV12-4,TGTGCCAGCAGCCTAACCTTAGCGGGAGGGCAGGGGGATACGCAGTATTTT,CASSLTLAGGQGDTQYF
NA,NA,TRBJ2-5,TRBV19,TGTGCCAGTAGTATGATGGGGCGGGGAGAGACCCAGTACTTC,CASSMMGRGETQYF
NA,NA,TRBJ1-2,TRBV19,TGTGCCAGTAGTATCCTGCTAAACTATGGCTACACCTTC,CASSILLNYGYTF
NA,NA,TRBJ2-3,TRBV25-1,TGTGCCAGCAGTGCCCGGAGGGATACGCAGTATTTT,CASSARRDTQYF
NA,NA,TRBJ2-4,TRBV11-2,TGTGCCAGCAGCTTAGACGGCATTCAGTACTTC,CASSLDGIQYF
few,NA,TRBJ1-6,TRBV28,TGTGCCAGCAGTCCTCCGAGAGGGACTTATAATTCACCCCTCCACTTT,CASSPPRGTYNSPLHF